Each of the 23 T cell receptor beta chains below was sequenced from the same sample in a study of cytomegalovirus exposure and HLA in healthy donors. PCR amplification relied on 60 Vbeta primers (plus 13 Jbeta primers). This table comes from immunoSEQ multiplex PCR, and its TCRdb copy is limited to in-frame clones, with some not included. The table has approximately 300,000 clones, approximately 84% seen once. The sequenced sample consisted of PBMCs. All receptors come from a woman aged 40 to 49 in good health and CMV-seropositive.

This chain connects TRBV7-9 to TRBJ2-7, with TRBD1 matching 7 bases. Germline values: CDR1 SEHNR, CDR2 FQNEAQ (reference sequence). J lost 4 bases, V lost 0 bases, and 3 bases had no gene match. This CDR3 has 14 residues. This CDR3 is CASSLAKGAYEQYF. CDR3 DNA: TGTGCCAGCAGCTTAGCCAAGGGGGCTTACGAGCAGTACTTC.

The chain is built from TRBV5-8 and TRBJ1-2; TRBD1 matches at 7 bases. The V gene's germline CDR1 is SGHTS and CDR2 YDEGEE. With V trimmed by 3 bases and J by 12 bases, 20 bases remained unmatched. The CDR3 is 16 residues long. The CDR3 DNA follows: TGTGCCAGCAGCTCCGGACAGGCTCGCGGTGGAGTGGTTCACACCTTC. Translated: CASSSGQARGGVVHTF.

The V call is TRBV4-2, the J call TRBJ2-3, with no clear D. The germline CDR1 and CDR2 sequences are LGHNA and YNFKEQ. V was cut by 0 bases and J by 2 bases, with 9 bases left in between. This CDR3 spans 15 amino acids. CDR3 protein: CASSQDSGYTDTQYF. The CDR3 DNA sequence: TGTGCCAGCAGCCAAGATTCCGGGTACACAGATACGCAGTATTTT.

This clone was recorded only once. The chain combines TRBV15 with TRBJ2-7; D remains unclear. V lost 0 bases, J lost 2 bases, and 11 bases lay in between. CDR1 LNHNV and CDR2 YYDKDF come from the germline V gene (reference sequence). The CDR3 length is 15 residues. The CDR3 DNA is TGTGCCACCAGCAGAGAGGGTGTAGCCCCCTACGAGCAGTACTTC. Translation gives CATSREGVAPYEQYF.

The chain combines TRBV4-2 with TRBJ2-1, with D hard to call. V shed 6 bases and J shed 5 bases, with 8 bases lying between them. The CDR3 is 12 residues long. CDR1 LGHNA and CDR2 YNFKEQ come from the germline V gene. CDR3 protein: CASRNYDNEQFF. The CDR3, as DNA: TGTGCCAGCAGGAACTACGACAATGAGCAGTTCTTC.

This clone was seen more than once but under ten times. V is TRBV7-2 and J is TRBJ1-1; D may be TRBD1 (6 bases). The CDR3 length is 15 residues. The germline gives CDR1 SGHTA, CDR2 FQGNSA. The germline V and J ends were trimmed by 6 bases and 3 bases, with 17 bases remaining between them. The CDR3 region has the DNA TGTGCCAGCAGGAATGCACAGGGCCTCTACACTGAAGCTTTCTTT. Its protein is CASRNAQGLYTEAFF.

The chain uses TRBV28 and TRBJ2-7, with D possibly being TRBD1 (5 bases). V lost 2 bases and J lost 4, with 21 bases in between. The germline gives CDR1 MDHEN, CDR2 SYDVKM. The CDR3 covers 17 residues. CDR3 bases: TGTGCCAGCAGTTTAATGGTGGCAGAGACAGACCCTTACGAGCAGTACTTC. Translated: CASSLMVAETDPYEQYF.

This clone was seen only once. The V gene is TRBV4-1, the J gene TRBJ2-5; D is ambiguous. The tail of the sequence fits TRBJ2-7 better, so the J call may be wrong. This CDR3 has 16 amino acids. From germline, CDR1 is MGHRA and CDR2 YSYEKL. The CDR3 bases are TGCGCCAGCAGCCAAGACTTCGCGAGGTCCGCCTACGAGCAGTACTTC. This translates into CASSQDFARSAYEQYF.

The chain combines TRBV4-2 with TRBJ2-1; 12 bases agree with TRBD1. Germline V lookup: CDR1 LGHNA, CDR2 YNFKEQ. CDR3 length equals 17 residues. V trimming: 5 bases; J trimming: 7 bases; junction bases outside the gene matches: 12. CDR3 residues: CASSIRTGTGGRNEQFF. The CDR3 nucleotides are TGTGCCAGCAGCATCAGAACCGGGACAGGGGGCAGGAATGAGCAGTTCTTC.

J is TRBJ1-2 and V is TRBV30; D may be TRBD1 (5 bases). The V end lost 4 bases, the J end lost 8 bases, and 17 bases lay between the germline ends. The germline V gene encodes CDR1 GTSNPN and CDR2 SVGIG (reference sequence). CDR3 size: 13 residues. This chain's CDR3 is CAWTPGQGPGYTF. In DNA form, the CDR3 reads TGTGCCTGGACCCCCGGGCAGGGTCCGGGCTACACCTTC.

The chain has TRBV10-3 and TRBJ2-1, with 7 positions matching TRBD2. Trimming removed 8 bases from V and 5 bases from J; junction bases left unmatched: 9. The germline V gene has CDR1 ENHRY and CDR2 SYGVKD. There are 14 residues in the CDR3. The CDR3 region is CAIGPGTTHNEQFF. The CDR3 DNA is TGTGCCATCGGACCTGGGACTACCCACAATGAGCAGTTCTTC.

The V call is TRBV28, the J call TRBJ2-7, with D maybe TRBD1 (5 bases). This CDR3 is built from 14 residues. The ends were cut back, 5 bases at V and 2 bases at J, with 13 bases in the middle. CDR1 MDHEN and CDR2 SYDVKM come from the germline V gene. The CDR3 sequence: CASSPFQGPYEQYF. The CDR3 DNA follows: TGTGCCAGCAGTCCGTTTCAGGGTCCCTACGAGCAGTACTTC.

The chain joins TRBV19 to TRBJ2-1, with 7 positions matching TRBD2. CDR3 length: 13 residues. The germline V gene has CDR1 LNHDA and CDR2 SQIVND (reference sequence). Trimming removed 6 bases from V and 4 bases from J; junction bases left unmatched: 3. CDR3 sequence reads: CASSGGSYNEQFF. For the CDR3, the DNA is TGTGCCAGTAGCGGGGGGTCTTACAATGAGCAGTTCTTC.

V and J are TRBV5-1 and TRBJ2-7, with TRBD2 matching over 16 bases. CDR3 length: 17 residues. Per germline, CDR1 SGHRS and CDR2 YFSETQ. V was clipped by 5 bases and J by 2 bases; unmatched bases: 7. The CDR3 spells CASRREGLAGGPYEQYF. In DNA, the CDR3 is TGCGCCAGCAGACGGGAGGGACTAGCGGGAGGGCCCTACGAGCAGTACTTC. The full variable domain, rest sourced from reference TRBV5-1 and TRBJ2-7, is KAGVTQTPRYLIKTRGQQVTLSCSPISGHRSVSWYQQTPGQGLQFLFEYFSETQRNKGNFPGRFSGRQFSNSRSEMNVSTLELGDSALYLCASRREGLAGGPYEQYFGPGTRLTVT.

The chain recombines TRBV7-6 with TRBJ2-7; the match to TRBD1 covers 10 bases. V lost 3 bases to trimming and J lost 3 bases; unmatched junction nucleotides: 5. Germline V gives CDR1 SGHVS, CDR2 FNYEAQ. The CDR3 is 15 amino acids. The CDR3 sequence: CASSFGTGADYEQYF. As DNA, the CDR3 is TGTGCCAGCAGCTTCGGGACAGGGGCAGACTACGAGCAGTACTTC. Drawing the rest from reference TRBV7-6 and TRBJ2-7, the complete variable domain is GAGVSQSPRYKVTKRGQDVALRCDPISGHVSLYWYRQALGQGPEFLTYFNYEAQQDKSGLPNDRFSAERPEGSISTLTIQRTEQRDSAMYRCASSFGTGADYEQYFGPGTRLTVT.

The chain carries TRBV7-8 and TRBJ2-7, with a possible D match to TRBD1 (6 bases). Trimming removed 1 base from V and 4 bases from J, with 11 bases in between. Germline-derived CDR1 and CDR2 are SGHVS and FQNEAQ. The CDR3 length is 14 residues. CDR3 in DNA: TGTGCCAGCAGCTTAGAGGACAGTGCATACGAGCAGTACTTC. Amino acid sequence: CASSLEDSAYEQYF.

A single count supports this clone. The chain is built from TRBV9 and TRBJ1-5, with a possible D match to TRBD1 (5 bases). The germline V and J ends were trimmed by 2 bases and 5 bases, with 14 bases remaining between them. CDR3 length: 15 residues. Per germline, CDR1 SGDLS and CDR2 YYNGEE. CDR3 residues: CASSVSGVAYQPQHF. The CDR3 bases are TGTGCCAGCAGCGTTTCGGGGGTAGCTTATCAGCCCCAGCATTTT.

The sample holds one count of this clone. The V call is TRBV4-3, the J call TRBJ2-3; 13 bases match TRBD2. The CDR3 extends over 17 amino acids. Germline assignment: CDR1 LGHNA and CDR2 YSLEER. Trimming took 0 bases from V and 4 from J; bases not matched to a gene: 4. CDR3 in DNA: TGCGCCAGCAGCCAAGAACCCGGACTAGCGGGAGCAGATACGCAGTATTTT. As protein: CASSQEPGLAGADTQYF.

This clone appeared a single time. Germline is not matched at one junction end, which may reflect a read error. The rearrangement uses TRBV7-9 and TRBJ1-2; D remains unclear. Germline loops: CDR1 SEHNR, CDR2 FQNEAQ (reference sequence). The CDR3 is made up of 12 amino acids. The DNA for the CDR3 is TGTGCCACCAGCGGGCTGGACTATGGCTACACCTTC. It yields the protein CATSGLDYGYTF. Variable domain in full (rest from reference TRBV7-9 and TRBJ1-2): DTGVSQNPRHKITKRGQNVTFRCDPISEHNRLYWYRQTLGQGPEFLTYFQNEAQLEKSRLLSDRFSAERPKGSFSTLEIQRTEQGDSAMYLCATSGLDYGYTFGSGTRLTVV.

J is TRBJ1-6 and V is TRBV7-2; D gene unclear. The CDR3 is made up of 14 amino acids. Germline V gives CDR1 SGHTA, CDR2 FQGNSA. V lost 7 bases, J lost 10 bases, and 17 bases lay in between. The CDR3 DNA reads as TGTGCCAGCAACCAGGACGGGATCCGCTCACCCCTCCACTTT. Translated, it gives CASNQDGIRSPLHF.

This chain joins TRBV9 and TRBJ1-5, with 7 bases aligning to TRBD1. The germline V gene has CDR1 SGDLS and CDR2 YYNGEE. This CDR3 has 14 residues. V lost 4 bases and J lost 7; bases outside the gene matches: 8. CDR3 amino acids: CASSLGTEYQPQHF. The CDR3 region has the DNA TGTGCCAGCAGCCTTGGGACAGAATACCAGCCCCAGCATTTT. Filled out from reference TRBV9 and TRBJ1-5, the complete variable domain reads DSGVTQTPKHLITATGQRVTLRCSPRSGDLSVYWYQQSLDQGLQFLIQYYNGEERAKGNILERFSAQQFPDLHSELNLSSLELGDSALYFCASSLGTEYQPQHFGDGTRLSIL.

V is TRBV5-8 and J is TRBJ2-7, with D perhaps matching TRBD1 (6 bases). Germline loops: CDR1 SGHTS, CDR2 YDEGEE. This CDR3 is built from 13 residues. V was trimmed by 1 base and J by 1 base, leaving 6 bases between them. The CDR3 nucleotides are TGTGCCAGCAGCTTGAGGGGGTCCTACGAGCAGTACTTC. The encoded protein is CASSLRGSYEQYF.

In this sample, this clone turned up a few times. The rearrangement links TRBV4-3 to TRBJ2-5; 9 nucleotides match TRBD1. The J call could be wrong; TRBJ2-7 is a better fit for the DNA end. The CDR3 extends over 15 amino acids. CDR1 and CDR2 (germline): LGHNA, YSLEER. In nucleotides, the CDR3 is TGCGCCAGCAGCCAGGGCGGGACAGGGACCTACGAGCAGTACTTC. It is translated as CASSQGGTGTYEQYF.